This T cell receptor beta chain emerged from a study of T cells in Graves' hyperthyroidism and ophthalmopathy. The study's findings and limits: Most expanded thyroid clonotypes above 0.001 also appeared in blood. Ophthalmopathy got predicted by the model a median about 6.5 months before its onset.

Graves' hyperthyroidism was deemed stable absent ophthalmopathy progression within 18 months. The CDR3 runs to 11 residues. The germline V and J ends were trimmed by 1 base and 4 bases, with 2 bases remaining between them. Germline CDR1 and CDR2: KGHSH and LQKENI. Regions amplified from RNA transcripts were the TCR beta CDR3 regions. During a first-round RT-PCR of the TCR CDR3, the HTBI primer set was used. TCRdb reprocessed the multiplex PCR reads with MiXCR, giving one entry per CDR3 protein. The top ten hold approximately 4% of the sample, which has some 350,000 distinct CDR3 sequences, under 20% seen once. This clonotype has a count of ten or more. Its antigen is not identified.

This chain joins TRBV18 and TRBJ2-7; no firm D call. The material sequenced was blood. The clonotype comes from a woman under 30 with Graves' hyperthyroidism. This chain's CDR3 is CASSPQYEQYF. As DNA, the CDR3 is TGTGCCAGCTCACCACAGTACGAGCAGTACTTC.